The T cell receptor (beta chain) under discussion was sequenced for a study of T-cell memory formation after mild COVID-19. This clonotype has more than one count but fewer than ten. Antigen: not known. Study results and caveats: Contracting clones localized mainly to CM and EM when CD4+ and mainly to EMRA when CD8+. The pre-infection memory compartment contained some responding clones, suggesting cross-reactive memory joined. Nothing showed for sure that second-wave clones peaking on day 37 were SARS-CoV-2 specific.

Germline CDR1 and CDR2: DFQATT and SNEGSKA (reference sequence). V was cut by 6 bases and J by 0 bases, with 10 bases left in between. The CDR3 sequence is 13 residues long. MiXCR was run by TCRdb on the 5' RACE reads, yielding one entry per CDR3 protein. The repertoire holds about 560,000 distinct CDR3 sequences, with about 20% as singletons. The chain carries TRBV20-1 and TRBJ2-3; D is ambiguous. Sample: PBMCs or a T cell subset sorted from them (not recorded which). This TCR derives from an adult woman who had mild COVID-19 (a few samples of this study predate the infection). Cell type and time point are not known. CDR3 nucleotides: TGCAGTGCCCCTCATACTAGCACAGATACGCAGTATTTT. Encoded protein: CSAPHTSTDTQYF.